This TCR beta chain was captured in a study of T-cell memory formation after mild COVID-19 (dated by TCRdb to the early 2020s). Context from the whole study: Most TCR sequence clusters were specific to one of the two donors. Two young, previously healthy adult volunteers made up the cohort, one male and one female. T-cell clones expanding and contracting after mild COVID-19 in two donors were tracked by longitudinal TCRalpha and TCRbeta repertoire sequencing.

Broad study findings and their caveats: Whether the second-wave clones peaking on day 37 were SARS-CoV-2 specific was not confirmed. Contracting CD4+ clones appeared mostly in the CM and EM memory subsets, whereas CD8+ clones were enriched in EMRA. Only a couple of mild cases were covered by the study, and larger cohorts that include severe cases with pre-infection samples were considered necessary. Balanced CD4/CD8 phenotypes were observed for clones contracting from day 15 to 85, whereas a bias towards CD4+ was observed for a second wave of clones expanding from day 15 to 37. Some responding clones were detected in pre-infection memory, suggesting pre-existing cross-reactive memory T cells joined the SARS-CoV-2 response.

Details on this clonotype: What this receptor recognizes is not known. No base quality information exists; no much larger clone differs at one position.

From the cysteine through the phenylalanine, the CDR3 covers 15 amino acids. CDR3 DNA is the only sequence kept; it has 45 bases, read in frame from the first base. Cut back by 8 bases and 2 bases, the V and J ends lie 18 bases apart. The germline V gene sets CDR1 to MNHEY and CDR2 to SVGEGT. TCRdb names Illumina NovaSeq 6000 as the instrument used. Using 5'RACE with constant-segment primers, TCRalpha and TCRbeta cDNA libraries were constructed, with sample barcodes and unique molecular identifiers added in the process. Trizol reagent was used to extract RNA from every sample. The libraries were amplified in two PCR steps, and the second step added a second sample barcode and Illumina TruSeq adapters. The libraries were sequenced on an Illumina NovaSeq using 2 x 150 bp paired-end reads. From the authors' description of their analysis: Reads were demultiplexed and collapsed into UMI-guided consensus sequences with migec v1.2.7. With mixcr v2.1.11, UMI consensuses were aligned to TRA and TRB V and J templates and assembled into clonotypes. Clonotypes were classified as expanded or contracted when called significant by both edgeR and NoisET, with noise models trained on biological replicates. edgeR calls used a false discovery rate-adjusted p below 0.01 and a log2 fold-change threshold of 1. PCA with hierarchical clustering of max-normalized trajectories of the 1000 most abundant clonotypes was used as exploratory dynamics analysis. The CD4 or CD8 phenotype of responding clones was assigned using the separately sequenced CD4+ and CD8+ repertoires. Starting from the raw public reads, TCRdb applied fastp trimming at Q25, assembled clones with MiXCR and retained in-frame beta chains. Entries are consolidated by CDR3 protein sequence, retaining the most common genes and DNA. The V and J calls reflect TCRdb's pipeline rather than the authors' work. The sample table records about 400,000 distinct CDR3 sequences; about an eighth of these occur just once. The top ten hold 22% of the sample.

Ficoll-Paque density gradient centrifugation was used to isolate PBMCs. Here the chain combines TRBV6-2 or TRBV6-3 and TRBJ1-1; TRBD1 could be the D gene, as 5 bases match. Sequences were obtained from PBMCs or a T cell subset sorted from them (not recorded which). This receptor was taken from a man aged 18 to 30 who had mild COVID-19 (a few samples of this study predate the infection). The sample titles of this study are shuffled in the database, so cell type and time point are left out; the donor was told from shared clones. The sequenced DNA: TGTGCCAGCCTGAAGCGGGCAGGGAGTAACACTGAAGCTTTCTTT. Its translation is CASLKRAGSNTEAFF.